Included here is one TCR beta chain sequence, with context. The antigen is undetermined. This sample is part of a study of T cell repertoires in cytomegalovirus infection. Study overall: Indications of both CMV infection and matching HLA type were provided by public TCR beta signatures.

CDR1 and CDR2 from the germline V gene are SEHNR and FQNEAQ (reference sequence). CDR3 size: 18 residues. V lost 4 bases to trimming and J lost 7 bases, with 28 bases between them. TCRdb re-derived calls from the reads in MiXCR, one entry per CDR3 protein. Here the sample spans some 180,000 distinct CDR3 sequences, 15% to 20% being singletons. Study-wide results and limits: Identification of carriers of CMV plus the relevant HLA was performed using cumulative public TCR beta family frequency. The ex vivo response showed dominance by HLA-C-restricted CMV-specific TCR beta clonotypes.

This receptor was identified in a human donor in good health (CMV status not recorded). Some clones in this sample may be carry-over from other donors' samples. The material sequenced was CD8+ T cells from PBMCs. The rearrangement links TRBV7-9 to TRBJ1-1; perhaps TRBD1 as D (6 bases). The CDR3 nucleotides read TGTGCCAGCAGCTCGCCGACAGGCGAGAGTTCCTTTCGGCGTGAAGCTTTCTTT. It encodes CASSSPTGESSFRREAFF.